The 31 T cell receptor beta chains listed next were all sequenced from one sample in a study of metastatic and nonmetastatic thyroid tumors. Thyroid surgery was preceded by no treatment in any patient. TCRdb re-called clones from the PCR reads using MiXCR. The sample includes tens of thousands of clones, approximately 11% seen only once; the top ten take 11%. Source material: blood. The origin of the receptors is a female donor with papillary thyroid cancer or a benign thyroid nodule (not recorded which). Some clones in this sample may be carry-over from other donors' samples.

The table lists this clone with many counts. The V call is TRBV3-1, the J call TRBJ1-4; the D gene is possibly TRBD1 (5 bases). The germline V and J ends were trimmed by 1 base and 2 bases, with 8 bases remaining between them. CDR1 LGHDT and CDR2 YNNKEL come from the germline V gene (reference sequence). This CDR3 is built from 15 residues. CDR3 nucleotides: TGTGCCAGCAGCCAAGGTGGGACGACTAATGAAAAACTGTTTTTT. Translation: CASSQGGTTNEKLFF.

The rearrangement uses TRBV6-5 and TRBJ2-7; 7 bases align to TRBD2. CDR3 length: 14 amino acids. Losses at the gene ends were 2 bases for V and 0 bases for J; bases not matched to a gene: 1. CDR1 and CDR2 from the germline V gene are MNHEY and SVGAGI. The CDR3: CASSYQRDSYEQYF. In nucleotides, the CDR3 is TGTGCCAGCAGTTACCAGCGGGACTCCTACGAGCAGTACTTC.

This clone was counted at least ten times. J is TRBJ2-5 and V is TRBV3-1, with TRBD1 matching 12 bases. V lost 1 base and J lost 5; bases outside the gene matches: 20. CDR1 and CDR2 from the germline V gene are LGHDT and YNNKEL (reference sequence). The CDR3 is made up of 21 amino acids. CDR3 residues: CASSQVAKGIRDRGLGETQYF. CDR3 DNA sequence: TGTGCCAGCAGCCAAGTGGCAAAAGGGATACGGGACAGGGGGCTTGGGGAGACCCAGTACTTC.

By its share, this clone is medium-sized. The CDR3 protein is CASSYSDRLAEAFF. CDR3 nucleotides: TGTGCCAGCAGTTACTCGGATAGACTGGCTGAAGCTTTCTTT. V usage is TRBV6-2 or TRBV6-3 and J usage is TRBJ1-1; no firm D call. The V gene lost 0 bases and the J gene lost 6 bases, with 11 bases spanning the gap. Per the germline V gene, CDR1 is MNHEY and CDR2 is SVGEGT. The CDR3 is 14 residues long.

This clone was recorded at least ten times. The chain has TRBV5-6 and TRBJ1-5; 8 bases match TRBD1. CDR3 length: 15 amino acids. Germline V gene lookup returns CDR1 SGHDT and CDR2 YYEEEE. V lost 0 bases, J lost 6 bases, and 5 bases stayed unmatched. CDR3 coding DNA: TGTGCCAGCAGCTTGGCCGGACAGGGAGGTCAGCCCCAGCATTTT. Amino acid sequence: CASSLAGQGGQPQHF.

This clone was recorded at least ten times. V is TRBV7-9 and J is TRBJ1-2; no definite D call. Germline V gene sequence: CDR1 SEHNR, CDR2 FQNEAQ (reference sequence). Between the trimmed V and J ends, which lost 5 bases and 7 bases, there was a span of 17 bases. The CDR3 has 14 amino acids. CDR3 protein: CASSRRTARRGYTF. Written as DNA, the CDR3 is TGTGCCAGCAGCCGACGGACGGCTAGGCGTGGCTACACCTTC.

At least ten counts were recorded for this clone. V and J are TRBV15 and TRBJ2-3; 7 nucleotides line up with TRBD1. The CDR3 has 13 amino acids. V trimming: 0 bases; J trimming: 6 bases; junction bases outside the gene matches: 0. CDR1 is LNHNV and CDR2 is YYDKDF in the germline V gene (reference sequence). CDR3 region: CATSRDRGDTQYF. As DNA, the CDR3 is TGTGCCACCAGCAGAGACAGGGGGGATACGCAGTATTTT.

This clone was recorded at least ten times. The rearrangement links TRBV4-3 to TRBJ2-3; D unclear. The CDR3 covers 18 residues. Trimming stripped 0 bases from V and 0 bases from J, with 16 bases between. Germline V gene data show CDR1 as LGHNA and CDR2 as YSLEER. CDR3: CASSQDHPRPSSTDTQYF. As DNA, the CDR3 is TGCGCCAGCAGCCAAGATCACCCTAGACCTTCTAGCACAGATACGCAGTATTTT.

This clone appeared many times. The genes are TRBV5-1 and TRBJ1-6; D gene ambiguous. The CDR3 has 15 residues. Deletions cut 0 bases from V and 9 bases from J, with 13 bases between. Germline CDR1 is SGHRS and CDR2 is YFSETQ. CDR3 loop: CASSLEARGGSPLHF. CDR3 DNA: TGCGCCAGCAGCTTGGAGGCTCGAGGCGGTTCACCCCTCCACTTT.

This clone was recorded many times. The rearrangement joins TRBV6-1 to TRBJ2-3; D is ambiguous. This CDR3 has 14 amino acids. Trimming shortened V by 2 bases and J by 4 bases, and 10 bases separated the two germline ends. The germline V gene encodes CDR1 MNHNS and CDR2 SASEGT. CDR3 in DNA: TGTGCCAGCAGTGAAAGGGTCGGTCCAGATACGCAGTATTTT. It translates to CASSERVGPDTQYF.

This chain links TRBV11-1 with TRBJ2-7, with a possible D match to TRBD1 (6 bases). The V end lost 4 bases, the J end lost 3 bases, and 22 bases lay between the germline ends. Germline CDR1 reads SGHAT; CDR2 reads FQDESV (reference sequence). This CDR3 is 17 amino acids long. The CDR3 sequence: CASSSLGGDISNYEQYF. The CDR3 nucleotides are TGTGCCAGCAGCTCCCTGGGTGGGGACATCTCGAACTACGAGCAGTACTTC.

This clone was seen a handful of times. At one boundary the junction diverges from the germline segment, which might be a read error. The rearrangement links TRBV12-3 or TRBV12-4 to TRBJ2-7; D may be TRBD1 or TRBD2 (6 bases each). The CDR3 consists of 14 residues. The CDR3 bases are TGTGCCAGCAGTACCGAGGGGGTCGGCGGGGAGCTGTACTTC. Encoded protein: CASSTEGVGGELYF.

This clone was detected ten times or more. V and J are TRBV7-3 and TRBJ2-3, with 7 nucleotides matching TRBD2. Germline loops: CDR1 SGHTA, CDR2 FQGTGA. CDR3 length equals 13 residues. V lost 8 bases and J lost 4; bases outside the gene matches: 6. The CDR3 loop reads CASSGAGSDTQYF. The DNA for the CDR3 is TGTGCCAGCTCGGGAGCGGGATCAGATACGCAGTATTTT.

The chain links TRBV30 to TRBJ1-2; tentatively, D is TRBD1 (5 bases). V lost 4 bases and J 8 bases, leaving 14 bases between the germline ends. The CDR3 length is 12 residues. CDR1 and CDR2 (germline): GTSNPN, SVGIG (reference sequence). The CDR3 spells CAWTPGGTGYTF. The CDR3 DNA is TGTGCCTGGACGCCAGGCGGGACCGGCTACACCTTC.

In this sample, this clone turned up many times. The V and J genes are TRBV19 and TRBJ1-5, with D perhaps matching TRBD1 (6 bases). Germline CDR1 reads LNHDA; CDR2 reads SQIVND (reference sequence). The CDR3 runs 18 residues. Trimming pared 4 bases from V and 6 bases from J, leaving 25 bases between. As DNA, the CDR3 is TGTGCCAGTAGTACGACGGGACAAAGGAGACTCCTGGGTCAGCCCCAGCATTTT. Encoded protein: CASSTTGQRRLLGQPQHF.

This clone was seen repeatedly, ten times or more. The genes are TRBV6-2 or TRBV6-3 and TRBJ2-1; D is unresolved. This CDR3 spans 12 amino acids. Per the germline V gene, CDR1 is MNHEY and CDR2 is SVGEGT. V lost 9 bases and J lost 7, with 13 bases in between. The CDR3 nucleotides read TGTGCCAGTAGGCCAAGTATGAATGAGCAGTTCTTC. Protein sequence: CASRPSMNEQFF.

Details on this clone: A read error may produce the germline difference seen at one junction end. V is TRBV9 and J is TRBJ2-5; maybe TRBD1 (6 bases). Germline V CDR1 and CDR2: SGDLS, YYNGEE. CDR3 length: 13 amino acids. CDR3 protein: CASRKTGMKTQYF. CDR3 DNA sequence: TGTGCCAGCAGGAAGACAGGTATGAAGACACAGTACTTC.

There are a few counts of this clone. V is TRBV18 and J is TRBJ2-7; possibly TRBD1 or TRBD2 for D (5 bases each). CDR1 is KGHSH and CDR2 is LQKENI in the germline V gene. V lost 3 bases and J lost 2, with 11 bases in between. CDR3 length equals 14 residues. CDR3: CASSPGTAAYEQYF. The CDR3 DNA reads as TGTGCCAGCTCACCCGGGACGGCAGCCTACGAGCAGTACTTC.

This clone was observed many times. J is TRBJ2-7 and V is TRBV5-1; D may correspond to TRBD1 or TRBD2 (5 bases each). CDR1 SGHRS and CDR2 YFSETQ come from the germline V gene. This CDR3 is 20 amino acids long. Trimming left V 0 bases short and J 2 bases short, with 27 bases between. The CDR3 is CASSLDSGGVPTARTYEQYF. Written as DNA, the CDR3 is TGCGCCAGCAGCTTGGATAGTGGGGGAGTACCTACTGCCCGTACCTACGAGCAGTACTTC. The variable domain in full, with the rest retrieved from reference TRBV5-1 and TRBJ2-7, is KAGVTQTPRYLIKTRGQQVTLSCSPISGHRSVSWYQQTPGQGLQFLFEYFSETQRNKGNFPGRFSGRQFSNSRSEMNVSTLELGDSALYLCASSLDSGGVPTARTYEQYFGPGTRLTVT.

This clone has at least ten counts. This chain joins TRBV9 and TRBJ2-3; 9 bases match TRBD1. CDR1 and CDR2 from the germline V gene are SGDLS and YYNGEE. V gave up 3 bases and J gave up 2 bases; unmatched junction bases: 4. The CDR3 is made up of 15 amino acids. This chain's CDR3 is CASSGGQGPTDTQYF. In DNA, the CDR3 is TGTGCCAGCAGCGGGGGACAGGGACCCACAGATACGCAGTATTTT. The full variable domain, completed using reference TRBV9 and TRBJ2-3, is DSGVTQTPKHLITATGQRVTLRCSPRSGDLSVYWYQQSLDQGLQFLIQYYNGEERAKGNILERFSAQQFPDLHSELNLSSLELGDSALYFCASSGGQGPTDTQYFGPGTRLTVL.

This clone was counted at least ten times. This chain joins TRBV6-1 and TRBJ2-2; TRBD2 aligns across 9 bases. The germline V gene has CDR1 MNHNS and CDR2 SASEGT. The CDR3 runs 19 residues. V lost 1 base and J lost 0; bases outside the gene matches: 9. CDR3 amino acids: CASSEVYSGSSPNTGELFF. As DNA, the CDR3 is TGTGCCAGCAGTGAAGTCTATAGCGGGAGCTCGCCGAACACCGGGGAGCTGTTTTTT.

This clone was counted ten times or more. A read error is likely, as this CDR3 ends without the conserved phenylalanine or tryptophan. The DNA is omitted, as the CDR3 cannot be located on it reliably, and the CDR3 follows TCRdb's listing. The chain is built from TRBV28 and TRBJ1-4; the table's D call, TRBD1, has no DNA check behind it. The CDR3 is 13 amino acids in total, end residues counted. Germline assignment: CDR1 MDHEN and CDR2 SYDVKM. The CDR3 region is CASSLPPSGTGDL.

The table lists this clone with many counts. The chain combines TRBV6-2 or TRBV6-3 with TRBJ2-7; 11 bases agree with TRBD2. Germline trimming cut 5 bases from V and 0 bases from J; bases unmatched to any gene: 3. Germline V gene data show CDR1 as MNHEY and CDR2 as SVGEGT. This CDR3 region has 15 residues. CDR3 in amino acids: CASSRLAGPSYEQYF. The DNA for the CDR3 is TGTGCCAGCAGTCGACTAGCGGGACCCTCCTACGAGCAGTACTTC.

This clone was counted ten times or more. The chain combines TRBV2 with TRBJ2-1; possibly TRBD2 for D (6 bases). Looked up from germline, CDR1 is SNHLY and CDR2 is FYNNEI. This CDR3 has 13 residues. V was trimmed by 8 bases and J by 9 bases, leaving 17 bases between them. The CDR3 nucleotides read TGTGCCAGCTCCCTCGGAGGGGTCGGTGAGCAGTTCTTC. Its translation is CASSLGGVGEQFF.

This clone was seen more than once but under ten times. A clone one base away is much larger, so this may be a read error. The chain couples TRBV28 to TRBJ2-1, with D uncertain. Germline V gene sequence: CDR1 MDHEN, CDR2 SYDVKM. The germline V and J ends were trimmed by 7 bases and 0 bases, with 10 bases remaining between them. This CDR3 contains 14 residues. The CDR3 sequence is CASNMRISYNEQFF. Written as DNA, the CDR3 is TGTGCCAGCAACATGAGGATCTCCTACAATGAGCAGTTCTTC. The full variable domain, its missing parts supplied by reference TRBV28 and TRBJ2-1, is DVKVTQSSRYLVKRTGEKVFLECVQDMDHENMFWYRQDPGLGLRLIYFSYDVKMKEKGDIPEGYSVSREKKERFSLILESASTNQTSMYLCASNMRISYNEQFFGPGTRLTVL.

The table lists this clone with many counts. The same CDR3 arises from other DNA sequences in this sample as well. The rearrangement joins TRBV20-1 to TRBJ2-2; D may be TRBD2 (5 bases). Germline values: CDR1 DFQATT, CDR2 SNEGSKA (reference sequence). V gave up 0 bases and J gave up 5 bases, with 10 bases separating them. The CDR3 sequence is 14 residues long. In DNA form, the CDR3 reads TGCAGTGCTAGAGATCAACGGGAAACCGGGGAGCTGTTTTTT. Its translation is CSARDQRETGELFF.

This clone has ten or more counts. The rearrangement links TRBV20-1 to TRBJ2-7; D is perhaps TRBD2 (5 bases). Germline CDR1 is DFQATT and CDR2 is SNEGSKA (reference sequence). V lost 6 bases and J 2 bases, leaving 14 bases between the germline ends. The CDR3 runs 13 residues. CDR3 in DNA: TGCAGTGCGGAAGATCCCGGGGCCTACGAGCAGTACTTC. Its translation: CSAEDPGAYEQYF.

In this sample, this clone turned up many times. The chain joins TRBV5-1 to TRBJ2-1, with 9 bases fitting TRBD2. J was trimmed by 0 bases and V by 5 bases; bases with no gene match: 6. The CDR3 loop spans 16 amino acids. Germline loops: CDR1 SGHRS, CDR2 YFSETQ. Here the CDR3 DNA reads TGCGCCAGCAGAGAACTAGCGGGCCGCTCCTACAATGAGCAGTTCTTC. Its protein product is CASRELAGRSYNEQFF.

This clone turned up a few times. A read error may explain this, as a much larger clone is one base away. Since the CDR3 does not end with the conserved phenylalanine or tryptophan, this likely comes from a read error. V gene TRBV9 combines with J gene TRBJ2-3; 9 nucleotides align to TRBD2. V was clipped by 4 bases and J by 4 bases; unmatched bases: 7. Germline CDR1 and CDR2: SGDLS and YYNGEE. This CDR3 is built from 15 residues. In DNA form, the CDR3 reads TGTGCCAGCAGCTATAGCGGGAGTAGGGCAGATACGCAGTATCTT. Its protein product is CASSYSGSRADTQYL.

This clone has at least ten counts. The chain is built from TRBV20-1 and TRBJ2-7; TRBD1 is a possible D gene (5 bases). V was trimmed by 1 base and J by 6 bases, leaving 19 bases between them. Germline V lookup: CDR1 DFQATT, CDR2 SNEGSKA (reference sequence). This CDR3 is 15 amino acids long. CDR3 DNA sequence: TGCAGTGCTAGAGTCGTACCCCTGGGGCCCTCCGAGCAGTACTTC. It specifies CSARVVPLGPSEQYF.

The rearrangement links TRBV7-2 to TRBJ2-7, with no clear D. Germline V lookup: CDR1 SGHTA, CDR2 FQGNSA. Trimming removed 0 bases from V and 2 bases from J, with 8 bases in between. The length of the CDR3 is 14 residues. CDR3 in amino acids: CASSLARDTYEQYF. CDR3 sequence (DNA): TGTGCCAGCAGCTTAGCGCGCGACACCTACGAGCAGTACTTC.